The next 17 T cell receptor beta chains were all read from a single sample in a study of identical twins. TCRdb processed the 5' RACE reads anew with MiXCR; each CDR3 protein has one entry. The table has some 760,000 distinct CDR3 sequences, 15% to 20% seen once. Separately, the same data were catalogued under a study of T cells expressing NK-cell markers.

Sequenced sample: PBMCs. These receptors all stem from a woman in her late teens or twenties in good health.

This clonotype has a handful of counts. This chain links TRBV5-4 with TRBJ1-2, with D uncertain. This CDR3 has 15 residues. V was trimmed by 3 bases and J by 4 bases, leaving 16 bases between them. Germline CDR1 is SGHNT and CDR2 is YYREEE (reference sequence). CDR3 DNA sequence: TGTGCCAGCAGCTCGACTCTGAGGGCCATCTATGGCTACACCTTC. It is translated as CASSSTLRAIYGYTF.

This clonotype occurred a few times. The J gene is TRBJ2-7, the V gene TRBV7-2; the D call may be TRBD1 or TRBD2 (6 bases each). The CDR3 length is 16 residues. In germline, CDR1 is SGHTA, CDR2 FQGNSA. The V end lost 5 bases, the J end lost 4 bases, and 21 bases lay between the germline ends. CDR3 DNA sequence: TGTGCCAGCAGCCCGACCTTTGGGGGGACAAGTTACGAGCAGTACTTC. Protein sequence: CASSPTFGGTSYEQYF.

This clonotype was recorded once. The chain recombines TRBV3-1 with TRBJ2-3, with D tentatively TRBD2 (6 bases). The V and J ends lost 1 base and 1 base respectively, with 18 bases between them. The CDR3 covers 18 residues. CDR1 and CDR2 from the germline V gene are LGHDT and YNNKEL (reference sequence). In DNA form, the CDR3 reads TGTGCCAGCAGCCAAGGACCCGATCGGGCGGGGCGCACAGATACGCAGTATTTT. Residues: CASSQGPDRAGRTDTQYF.

This clonotype has just a few counts. The V and J genes are TRBV7-2 and TRBJ1-3; D is unresolved. Germline V gene data show CDR1 as SGHTA and CDR2 as FQGNSA. V was trimmed by 2 bases and J by 0 bases, leaving 8 bases between them. This CDR3 has 15 amino acids. CDR3 region: CASSLNYVSGNTIYF. DNA for the CDR3: TGTGCCAGCAGCTTAAACTATGTCTCTGGAAACACCATATATTTT. Full variable domain (outside the CDR3, taken from reference TRBV7-2 and TRBJ1-3): GAGVSQSPSNKVTEKGKDVELRCDPISGHTALYWYRQSLGQGLEFLIYFQGNSAPDKSGLPSDRFSAERTGGSVSTLTIQRTQQEDSAVYLCASSLNYVSGNTIYFGEGSWLTVV.

The chain has TRBV5-1 and TRBJ2-2; TRBD1 is a possible D gene (5 bases). The CDR3 consists of 15 residues. Trimming cost V 5 bases and J 4 bases, with 15 bases left between them. In germline, CDR1 is SGHRS, CDR2 YFSETQ. The CDR3 sequence: CASSLGRASTGELFF. The CDR3, as DNA: TGCGCCAGCAGTCTTGGCAGGGCAAGCACCGGGGAGCTGTTTTTT.

The chain recombines TRBV12-5 with TRBJ1-2, with 7 bases identical to TRBD1. CDR3 length: 12 amino acids. V was clipped by 7 bases and J by 8 bases; unmatched bases: 7. Germline V gene data show CDR1 as LGHNT and CDR2 as FRNRAP. The CDR3, as DNA: TGTGCTAGTGAGGAGGGACAGCGCGGCTACACCTTC. Encoded protein: CASEEGQRGYTF.

This clonotype was seen more than once but under ten times. J is TRBJ2-7 and V is TRBV9, with D possibly matching TRBD2 (6 bases). This CDR3 has 15 residues. Germline V lookup: CDR1 SGDLS, CDR2 YYNGEE. The ends were cut back, 3 bases at V and 0 bases at J, with 13 bases in the middle. The CDR3 coding sequence is TGTGCCAGCAGCGCCGGGACTTCTGACTCCTACGAGCAGTACTTC. Amino acid sequence: CASSAGTSDSYEQYF.

The CDR3 bases are TGCGCCAGCAGTGGGGACCGTACCGGGGAGCTGTTTTTT. Amino acids: CASSGDRTGELFF. The chain is built from TRBV10-1 and TRBJ2-2; the D call may be TRBD1 or TRBD2 (5 bases each). Per the germline V gene, CDR1 is WNHNN and CDR2 is SYGVQD (reference sequence). This CDR3 has 13 residues. Between the trimmed V and J ends, which lost 4 bases and 5 bases, there was a span of 8 bases.

The chain has TRBV9 and TRBJ2-7; D may be TRBD1 (6 bases). The V end lost 4 bases, the J end lost 2 bases, and 13 bases lay between the germline ends. In germline, CDR1 is SGDLS, CDR2 YYNGEE. The CDR3 totals 14 residues. The CDR3 is CASSPRDTPYEQYF. As DNA, the CDR3 is TGTGCCAGCAGCCCACGGGACACCCCCTACGAGCAGTACTTC.

The chain combines TRBV20-1 with TRBJ1-1, with 9 bases that match TRBD1. This CDR3 has 14 residues. Germline CDR1 and CDR2: DFQATT and SNEGSKA (reference sequence). The V segment lost 3 bases and the J segment 2 bases; nucleotides outside the gene matches: 4. CDR3 sequence reads: CSASDRGANTEAFF. In nucleotides, the CDR3 is TGCAGTGCTAGCGACAGGGGGGCAAACACTGAAGCTTTCTTT.

The chain is built from TRBV25-1 and TRBJ2-1, with 7 bases lining up with TRBD1. The CDR3 length is 14 residues. Per germline, CDR1 MGHDK and CDR2 SYGVNS. V trimming: 10 bases; J trimming: 3 bases; junction bases outside the gene matches: 9. The CDR3 DNA sequence: TGTGCCACGAGGGGGCCCAGAATCTACAATGAGCAGTTCTTC. Translation gives CATRGPRIYNEQFF.

This chain connects TRBV15 to TRBJ2-3; no firm D call. The V end was cut by 1 base, the J end by 6 bases, with 5 bases between. Germline-derived CDR1 and CDR2 are LNHNV and YYDKDF (reference sequence). There are 12 residues in the CDR3. CDR3 coding DNA: TGTGCCACCAGCAGAGCCTGGGATACGCAGTATTTT. It codes for CATSRAWDTQYF.

V is TRBV27 and J is TRBJ2-5; unclear D gene. CDR3 size: 14 residues. Germline values: CDR1 MNHEY, CDR2 SMNVEV (reference sequence). V lost 5 bases to trimming and J lost 5 bases, with 15 bases between them. This CDR3 is CASSLSTRLETQYF. CDR3 nucleotide sequence: TGTGCCAGCAGTCTCTCGACGAGACTGGAGACCCAGTACTTC.

This clonotype has a handful of counts. The chain couples TRBV20-1 to TRBJ2-5; D could derive from TRBD1 or TRBD2 (5 bases each). Per the germline V gene, CDR1 is DFQATT and CDR2 is SNEGSKA (reference sequence). The CDR3 has 12 residues. V was trimmed by 8 bases and J by 7 bases, leaving 17 bases between them. The CDR3 reads CSPKGTGRTQYF. The CDR3 bases are TGCAGTCCAAAGGGGACGGGTCGGACCCAGTACTTC.

Only a few counts were recorded for this clonotype. The chain couples TRBV18 to TRBJ1-5; the D gene is possibly TRBD1 (5 bases). This CDR3 spans 14 amino acids. Between the trimmed V and J ends, which lost 4 bases and 3 bases, there was a span of 10 bases. Looked up from germline, CDR1 is KGHSH and CDR2 is LQKENI. In nucleotides, the CDR3 is TGTGCCAGCTCACACCGGGACGTCAATCAGCCCCAGCATTTT. Translated: CASSHRDVNQPQHF.

The chain is built from TRBV6-2 or TRBV6-3 and TRBJ2-1, with 8 bases matching TRBD2. The J segment lost 7 bases and the V segment lost 10 bases, leaving 12 bases of the junction unmatched. This CDR3 has 14 residues. Germline V gene sequence: CDR1 MNHEY, CDR2 SVGEGT. CDR3 in DNA: TGTGCCACTCAGAGAGCGGGAGTCTCGAATGAGCAGTTCTTC. As protein: CATQRAGVSNEQFF.

This clonotype was counted at least ten times. The rearrangement uses TRBV20-1 and TRBJ2-7; 7 bases agree with TRBD1. Germline V lookup: CDR1 DFQATT, CDR2 SNEGSKA (reference sequence). The V segment lost 6 bases and the J segment 3 bases; nucleotides outside the gene matches: 8. CDR3 length: 13 residues. CDR3 protein: CSAGTANLYEQYF. DNA of the CDR3: TGCAGTGCCGGGACAGCGAACCTCTACGAGCAGTACTTC.